This TCR beta chain is from a study of blood T cell repertoires in COVID-19 (dated by TCRdb to 2018 to 2020). Describing the broader study: The collaborator samples originated in the United States, Italy and Spain and spanned the acute and convalescent phases of COVID-19. A de-identified subject ID, COVID-19 status, age in years and sex were almost always included in the sample metadata. Subjects who had been exposed to COVID-19, were actively infected with it, or had recovered from it provided the deeply sampled blood TCRbeta repertoires that made up the dataset. The material from the prospective study consisted of cDNA or gDNA derived from T cells, B-cell-depleted T cells, or PBMCs. Where available, HLA class I and class II types were obtained from metadata supplied by the sample provider rather than from assay-based typing. Samples came from the ongoing ImmuneRACE study (first 160 participants) plus 1,254 subjects from 6 global collaborators. The repertoires were released in a freely available public database meant as a resource for research on the immune response to SARS-CoV-2.

Participants in the prospective study were enrolled through a virtual design, were aged roughly 18 to 100 years, and lived in about two dozen United States geographic areas. In the prospective study, cohorts were assigned on the basis of participant-reported clinical history obtained from a screening survey and a study questionnaire. A participant counted as exposed if, within 2 weeks of entering the study, that participant had been in contact with someone who had a PCR-confirmed or clinician-diagnosed COVID-19 case. Each participant in the prospective study had whole blood, serum and a nasopharyngeal or oropharyngeal swab collected by mobile phlebotomists. Over a roughly 2-month period, participants in the prospective study had the option of providing additional blood draws and questionnaires. Before DNA extraction, blood samples from the prospective study were shipped at room temperature or frozen.

TCRbeta CDR3 regions were amplified from genomic DNA using the immunoSEQ Assay, a bias-controlled multiplex PCR. Per the original workflow: The number of nucleated cells in each sample was estimated by amplification of reference gene primers within the assay. To quantify the absolute abundance of each unique TCRbeta CDR3 rearrangement, sequence reads were collapsed and filtered. For each sample, productive Simpson clonality was calculated as the square root of Simpson's diversity index over productive rearrangements. The source is immuneACCESS, and TCRdb retained only in-frame sequences with V and J called. Part of the clones is not carried over; for the studies checked, unresolved V genes explain less than half of this, and the remainder is unexplained. The D gene and trimming were derived from the DNA, and the V and J assignments and clone size from that table. The sample table shows 250,000 or so clones, and about 88% are seen once. Of the sample, under 8% falls within the top ten clones.

CDR1 and CDR2 are drawn from the germline V gene (reference sequence): LNHNV, YYDKDF. The germline V and J ends show losses of 1 base and 6 bases respectively, and no gene match explains 7 bases of the junction. The CDR3 contains 17 residues, cysteine and phenylalanine counted. Only the CDR3 DNA stays, 51 bases, in frame from base 1. The full study reports these points: Clinical and demographic metadata were provided uncurated, with the amount varying by source and participant.

In regard to this clone: There is no known antigen for this receptor. There are no base qualities to consult, and no much larger clone falls within one base.

The sequence came from a woman aged 50 to 60 who had been exposed to COVID-19. The sequence links TRBV15 to TRBJ2-1, and 12 junction bases match TRBD2. The source material was PBMCs or T cells enriched from blood (not recorded which). The CDR3 region reads CATSRVTLAGGTNEQFF. The sequence in DNA is TGTGCCACCAGCAGAGTGACACTAGCGGGGGGAACCAATGAGCAGTTCTTC.